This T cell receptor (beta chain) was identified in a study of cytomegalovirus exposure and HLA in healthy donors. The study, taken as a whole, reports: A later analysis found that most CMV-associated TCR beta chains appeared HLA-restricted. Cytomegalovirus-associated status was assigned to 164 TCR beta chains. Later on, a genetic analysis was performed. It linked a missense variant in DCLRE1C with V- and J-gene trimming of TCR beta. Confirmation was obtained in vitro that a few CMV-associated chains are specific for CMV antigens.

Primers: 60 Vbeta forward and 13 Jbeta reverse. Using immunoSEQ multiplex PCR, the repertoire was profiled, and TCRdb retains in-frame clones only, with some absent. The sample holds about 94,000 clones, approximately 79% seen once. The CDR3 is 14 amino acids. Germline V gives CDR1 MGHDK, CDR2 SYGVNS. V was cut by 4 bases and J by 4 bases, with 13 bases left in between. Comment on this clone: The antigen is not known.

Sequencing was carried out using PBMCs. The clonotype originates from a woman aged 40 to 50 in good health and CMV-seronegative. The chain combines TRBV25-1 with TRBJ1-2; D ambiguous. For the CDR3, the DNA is TGTGCCAGCAGTGGGTCGGCGGAGGTCTATGGCTACACCTTC. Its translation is CASSGSAEVYGYTF.